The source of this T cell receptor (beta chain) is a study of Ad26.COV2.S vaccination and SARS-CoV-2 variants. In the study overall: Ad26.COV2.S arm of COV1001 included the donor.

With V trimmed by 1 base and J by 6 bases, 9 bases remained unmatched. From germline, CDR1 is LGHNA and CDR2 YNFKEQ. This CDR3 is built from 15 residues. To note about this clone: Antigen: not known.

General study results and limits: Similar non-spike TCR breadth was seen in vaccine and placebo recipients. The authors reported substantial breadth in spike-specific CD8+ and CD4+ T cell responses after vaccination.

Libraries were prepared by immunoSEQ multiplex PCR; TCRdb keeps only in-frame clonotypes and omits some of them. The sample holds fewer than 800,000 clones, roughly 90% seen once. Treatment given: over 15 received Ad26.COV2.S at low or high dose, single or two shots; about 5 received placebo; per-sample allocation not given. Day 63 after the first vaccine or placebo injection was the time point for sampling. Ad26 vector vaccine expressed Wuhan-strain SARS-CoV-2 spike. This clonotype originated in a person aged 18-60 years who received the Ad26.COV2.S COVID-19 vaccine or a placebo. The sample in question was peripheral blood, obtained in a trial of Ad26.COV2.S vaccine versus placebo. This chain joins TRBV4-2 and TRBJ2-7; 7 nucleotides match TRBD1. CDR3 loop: CASSQVTGALGEQYF. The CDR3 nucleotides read TGTGCCAGCAGCCAAGTAACAGGGGCCCTAGGCGAGCAGTACTTC.